This T cell receptor (beta chain) was sequenced for a study of T cell clusters in autoimmune cytopenias. Approximately 40,000 genome equivalents of blood DNA were amplified for TRB. Multiplex touch-down PCR amplified TRB using TRB-A and TRB-B pools in one tube. One entry per CDR3 protein, without DNA, is what TCRdb gives after re-calling the multiplex PCR reads. The table for this sample gives about 5,300 distinct CDR3 sequences. These data were likewise used in another study, on T cell repertoires in aging, cancer and after chemotherapy.

This TCR came from a human donor in good health. Sequenced input: peripheral blood.

CDR3 sequence reads: CASSRSEVGGETQYF. V gene TRBV4-2 combines with J gene TRBJ2-5. The length of the CDR3 is 15 residues. Germline V gene sequence: CDR1 LGHNA, CDR2 YNFKEQ.